This TCR beta chain stems from a study of shared clonotypes between healthy human individuals. Assay used: immunoSEQ multiplex PCR; TCRdb lists only in-frame clones, some missing. The table has around 700,000 clones, around three quarters seen once. The study's findings and limits: Non-shared clonotypes showed lower generation probabilities than clonotypes common to all four donors.

The CDR3 has 16 residues. The V gene's germline CDR1 is SGHTA and CDR2 FQGNSA. Comments on this clone: Its target is unknown. The junction and the germline gene differ at one end; a read error may be behind it. Other DNA sequences in the same sample also yield this CDR3.

V is TRBV7-2 and J is TRBJ2-7, with 10 bases lining up with TRBD2. The sequenced material came from memory CD4+ T cells sorted from blood. Subset denoted: CD45RA-negative fraction. The TCR was taken from a woman aged 25-40 years in good health. The CDR3 is CASSLVSGRAENEQYF. Here the CDR3 DNA reads TGTGCCAGCAGCTTAGTCAGCGGGAGGGCCGAAAACGAGCAGTATTTC.